This TCR beta chain was identified during a study of cytomegalovirus exposure and HLA in healthy donors. General observations from the study: The study labeled 164 TCR beta chains cytomegalovirus-associated. In a later analysis, TCR beta V- and J-gene trimming showed a link to a missense DCLRE1C variant. Presence/absence analyses supposed approximately even sequencing depth among donors. Testing in vitro showed a few CMV-associated chains specific for CMV antigens.

The CDR3 covers 18 residues. Germline CDR1 and CDR2: MNHEY and SMNVEV (reference sequence). The V gene lost 10 bases and the J gene lost 3 bases, with 30 bases spanning the gap. PCR used 60 Vbeta primers and 13 Jbeta primers. Repertoires were generated with immunoSEQ multiplex PCR, while TCRdb's copy carries only in-frame clones and drops some. Here the sample table reports some 48,000 clones. Concerning this clone itself: What it binds is not known.

The receptor was derived from a woman in her 40s in good health and CMV-seronegative. The chain is built from TRBV27 and TRBJ1-1; D may be TRBD1 (6 bases). The sequenced material came from PBMCs. Here the CDR3 reads CATSPSFGTSIGHTEAFF. The CDR3 bases are TGTGCCACAAGCCCCTCCTTCGGGACAAGCATTGGTCACACTGAAGCTTTCTTT.